This TCR beta chain appears in the sequencing data of a study of blood T cell repertoires in COVID-19. About the study: T cells, B-cell-depleted T cells, or PBMCs provided the cDNA or gDNA that served as material.

CDR1 LNHDA and CDR2 SQIVND come from the germline V gene (reference sequence). Trimming cost V 5 bases and J 1 base; bases outside gene matches: 15. This CDR3 comprises 19 residues. Original data processing: Amplifying reference gene primers gave estimates of nucleated cell counts. Method: immunoSEQ multiplex PCR; TCRdb's copy keeps in-frame clones and lacks some. Clone size and the V and J calls come from that table; the DNA yielded D and trimming. The top ten hold roughly 43% of the sample, which has some 74,000 clones, around 83% seen once. This clone has a handful of counts. This receptor was identified in a man older than 75 with acute or convalescent COVID-19. The chain carries TRBV19 and TRBJ2-1; 9 nucleotides line up with TRBD2. Sequenced sample: peripheral blood. CDR3 DNA sequence: TGTGCCAGTAGTGAACGCGGGAGGGGTACTTCAGTGTCCTACAATGAGCAGTTCTTC. Amino acids: CASSERGRGTSVSYNEQFF.